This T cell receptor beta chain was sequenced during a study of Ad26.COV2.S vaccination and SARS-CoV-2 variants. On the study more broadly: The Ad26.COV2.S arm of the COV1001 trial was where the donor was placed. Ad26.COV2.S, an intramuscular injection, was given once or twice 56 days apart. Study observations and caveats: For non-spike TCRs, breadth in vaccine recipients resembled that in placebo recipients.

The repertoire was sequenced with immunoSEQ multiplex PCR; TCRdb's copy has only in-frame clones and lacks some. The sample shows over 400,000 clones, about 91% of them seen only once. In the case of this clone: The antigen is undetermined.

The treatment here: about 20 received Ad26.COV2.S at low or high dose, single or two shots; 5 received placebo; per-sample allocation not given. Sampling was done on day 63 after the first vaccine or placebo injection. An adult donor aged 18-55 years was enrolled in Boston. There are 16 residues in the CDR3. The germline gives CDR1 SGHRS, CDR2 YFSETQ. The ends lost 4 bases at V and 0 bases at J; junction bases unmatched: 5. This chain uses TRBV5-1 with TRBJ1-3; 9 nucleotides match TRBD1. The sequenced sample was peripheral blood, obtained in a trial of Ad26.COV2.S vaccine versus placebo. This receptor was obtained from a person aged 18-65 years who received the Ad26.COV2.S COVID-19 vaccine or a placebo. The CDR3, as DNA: TGCGCCAGCAGCACCGGACAGGGGATCTCTGGAAACACCATATATTTT. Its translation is CASSTGQGISGNTIYF.